The 30 T cell receptor beta chains below come from one sample, sequenced in a study of T cell responses to AZD1222 COVID-19 vaccine. TCRdb's copy holds only in-frame clones and misses some; the assay was immunoSEQ multiplex PCR. The data contain some 120,000 clones, 89% of them singletons. Sequences were derived from peripheral blood, sampled on day 0 of AZD1222 vaccination. The receptor source for this set is an adult in good health.

In this sample, this clone turned up once. The chain recombines TRBV9 with TRBJ1-3, with a possible D match to TRBD1 (6 bases). The V gene's germline CDR1 is SGDLS and CDR2 YYNGEE. Trimming took 2 bases from V and 4 from J, leaving 10 bases between them. The CDR3 loop spans 14 amino acids. The CDR3 nucleotides read TGTGCCAGCAGCGTGGGGACAAGCGGAAACACCATATATTTT. Protein sequence: CASSVGTSGNTIYF.

The chain employs TRBV6-1 and TRBJ2-7, with 7 positions matching TRBD2. From germline, CDR1 is MNHNS and CDR2 SASEGT. This CDR3 region has 15 residues. Trimming removed 4 bases from V and 2 bases from J; junction bases left unmatched: 8. The CDR3 loop reads CASSGAGTGPYEQYF. CDR3 sequence (DNA): TGTGCCAGCAGTGGAGCGGGGACGGGACCCTACGAGCAGTACTTC.

The chain uses TRBV29-1 and TRBJ2-7; 11 bases fit TRBD2. This CDR3 spans 18 amino acids. Germline values: CDR1 SQVTM, CDR2 ANQGSEA. V gave up 7 bases and J gave up 0 bases; unmatched junction bases: 17. CDR3 amino acids: CSAILGQKTSGNSYEQYF. The CDR3 DNA sequence: TGCAGCGCCATACTGGGACAGAAGACTAGCGGGAACTCCTACGAGCAGTACTTC.

This chain uses TRBV19 with TRBJ1-1, with 7 bases matching TRBD1. The germline CDR1 and CDR2 sequences are LNHDA and SQIVND (reference sequence). V dropped 0 bases and J dropped 6; count of bases not matched to a gene: 7. The CDR3 totals 15 residues. The CDR3 nucleotides read TGTGCCAGTAGTATAGACAGGGGGAGACTGGCTGAAGCTTTCTTT. Protein: CASSIDRGRLAEAFF.

This chain connects TRBV18 to TRBJ2-2, with D uncertain. V was cut by 3 bases and J by 3 bases, with 11 bases left in between. Germline-derived CDR1 and CDR2 are KGHSH and LQKENI. The CDR3 is 15 amino acids. CDR3 loop: CASSPLDRDTGELFF. CDR3 sequence (DNA): TGTGCCAGCTCACCTCTCGATAGGGACACCGGGGAGCTGTTTTTT.

The V gene is TRBV11-2, the J gene TRBJ2-5; weak D call: TRBD2 (6 bases). The CDR3 is 15 amino acids. Germline-derived CDR1 and CDR2 are SGHAT and FQNNGV. Trimming left V 7 bases short and J 4 bases short, with 19 bases between. The chain's CDR3 is CASTLWEDLGETQYF. Here the CDR3 DNA reads TGTGCCAGCACTCTGTGGGAGGACCTAGGAGAGACCCAGTACTTC.

CDR3 bases: TGTGCCATCAGTGGTCGGCAGGGGTTTCCCCAAGAGACCCAGTACTTC. Residues: CAISGRQGFPQETQYF. V gene TRBV10-3 combines with J gene TRBJ2-5; D is perhaps TRBD1 (6 bases). Germline CDR1 ENHRY, CDR2 SYGVKD. The CDR3 length is 16 residues. Trimming cost V 4 bases and J 1 base, with 16 bases left between them.

This chain links TRBV29-1 with TRBJ2-5; 14 bases agree with TRBD2. This CDR3 region has 14 residues. V shed 6 bases and J 4 bases; nucleotides not matched to a gene: 4. Per germline, CDR1 SQVTM and CDR2 ANQGSEA. This chain's CDR3 is CSVQTSGRGETQYF. The CDR3 bases are TGCAGCGTGCAGACTAGCGGGAGGGGAGAGACCCAGTACTTC.

The V call is TRBV6-2 or TRBV6-3, the J call TRBJ1-1; 7 bases agree with TRBD1. The CDR3 spans 16 residues. Germline values: CDR1 MNHEY, CDR2 SVGEGT. V lost 2 bases and J lost 2; bases outside the gene matches: 8. The CDR3 region is CASSYAQGWTNTEAFF. As DNA, the CDR3 is TGTGCCAGCAGTTACGCACAGGGGTGGACAAACACTGAAGCTTTCTTT.

The sample holds a few counts of this clone. This rearrangement joins TRBV4-1 to TRBJ2-7, with 8 positions matching TRBD2. With V trimmed by 1 base and J by 4 bases, 15 bases remained unmatched. Germline V gene data show CDR1 as MGHRA and CDR2 as YSYEKL. This CDR3 spans 18 amino acids. The CDR3 DNA reads TGCGCCAGCAGCCAAGCATCCGCGGGAGGCCCGGTGGGTTACGAGCAGTACTTC. Encoded protein: CASSQASAGGPVGYEQYF.

V gene TRBV6-5 combines with J gene TRBJ1-4; D is unresolved. The CDR3 is 15 residues long. Trimming stripped 7 bases from V and 7 bases from J, with 19 bases between. The germline gives CDR1 MNHEY, CDR2 SVGAGI. The CDR3 sequence is CASTLLRYSPEKLFF. CDR3 nucleotide sequence: TGTGCCAGCACCTTACTCCGCTACTCGCCTGAAAAACTGTTTTTT.

The chain couples TRBV7-9 to TRBJ1-3, with TRBD1 identical over 7 bases. The V and J ends lost 3 bases and 2 bases, in that order; junction bases with no gene match: 4. The CDR3 consists of 15 residues. Germline CDR1 is SEHNR and CDR2 is FQNEAQ (reference sequence). CDR3 DNA: TGTGCCAGCAGCTTTTCAGGGGGAGCTGGAAACACCATATATTTT. It yields the protein CASSFSGGAGNTIYF.

The chain uses TRBV6-1 and TRBJ1-2; D not resolved. V shed 2 bases and J shed 5 bases, with 9 bases lying between them. The CDR3 length is 13 residues. The V gene's germline CDR1 is MNHNS and CDR2 SASEGT. In nucleotides, the CDR3 is TGTGCCAGCAGTGAAACCACGGCATATGGCTACACCTTC. Translated, it gives CASSETTAYGYTF.

The rearrangement joins TRBV19 to TRBJ2-5; 10 bases are a match to TRBD1. The junction had 3 bases not matched to a gene; V was cut back by 6 bases and J by 5 bases. This CDR3 has 13 residues. Germline CDR1 and CDR2: LNHDA and SQIVND (reference sequence). DNA of the CDR3: TGTGCCAGTAGGGGGACAGGGGTGGAGACCCAGTACTTC. Its translation is CASRGTGVETQYF. The full variable domain, completed using reference TRBV19 and TRBJ2-5, is DGGITQSPKYLFRKEGQNVTLSCEQNLNHDAMYWYRQDPGQGLRLIYYSQIVNDFQKGDIAEGYSVSREKKESFPLTVTSAQKNPTAFYLCASRGTGVETQYFGPGTRLLVL.

This clone was recorded once. This chain uses TRBV19 with TRBJ1-1, with no clear D. The V end was cut by 7 bases, the J end by 5 bases, with 14 bases between. This CDR3 spans 13 amino acids. Germline loops: CDR1 LNHDA, CDR2 SQIVND (reference sequence). In DNA form, the CDR3 reads TGTGCCAGTAAGATGGGGTTTGGGACTGAAGCTTTCTTT. Translation: CASKMGFGTEAFF.

A single count supports this clone. The rearrangement joins TRBV7-9 to TRBJ1-2; D unresolved. CDR3 length: 12 amino acids. The germline V gene encodes CDR1 SEHNR and CDR2 FQNEAQ (reference sequence). The ends were cut back, 3 bases at V and 7 bases at J, with 9 bases in the middle. The CDR3 loop is CASSFLRSGYTF. The CDR3 region has the DNA TGTGCCAGCAGCTTTCTCCGATCTGGCTACACCTTC.

V gene TRBV11-2 combines with J gene TRBJ2-7; D not resolved. V shed 1 base and J shed 3 bases, with 10 bases lying between them. CDR3 length: 14 residues. CDR1 SGHAT and CDR2 FQNNGV come from the germline V gene. The CDR3 sequence: CASSLARTFYEQYF. DNA of the CDR3: TGTGCCAGCAGCTTAGCTAGGACGTTCTACGAGCAGTACTTC.

The chain recombines TRBV28 with TRBJ1-2; D gene ambiguous. Germline-derived CDR1 and CDR2 are MDHEN and SYDVKM. This CDR3 contains 16 residues. V lost 0 bases and J 3 bases, leaving 14 bases between the germline ends. CDR3 DNA: TGTGCCAGCAGTTTATGGATGTCTCGTGCTGACTATGGCTACACCTTC. It encodes CASSLWMSRADYGYTF.

This clone appeared once. The DNA is omitted, as the CDR3 cannot be located on it reliably, and the CDR3 follows TCRdb's listing. Here the CDR3 reads CASSSSTVYEQYF. V usage is TRBV12-3 or TRBV12-4 and J usage is TRBJ2-7. The CDR3 length is 13 residues, termini included.

This sequence joins TRBV30 and TRBJ1-3; D unresolved. The CDR3 totals 13 residues. Germline CDR1 GTSNPN, CDR2 SVGIG (reference sequence). Trimming removed 1 base at V and 9 bases at J, with 13 bases between. In DNA, the CDR3 is TGTGCCTGGAGTGCATCGGGCCCAGGCACCATATATTTT. It specifies CAWSASGPGTIYF.

V and J are TRBV25-1 and TRBJ2-5; 10 positions agree with TRBD2. CDR1 is MGHDK and CDR2 is SYGVNS in the germline V gene. Unmatched junction bases numbered 13, after V lost 2 bases and J lost 4 bases. The CDR3 consists of 18 residues. The CDR3 is CASSEAFLAGGSGETQYF. The CDR3 DNA sequence: TGTGCCAGCAGTGAAGCCTTCTTAGCGGGAGGTTCTGGAGAGACCCAGTACTTC.

The chain uses TRBV5-1 and TRBJ2-5; D is unresolved. Germline lookup yields CDR1 SGHRS and CDR2 YFSETQ. There are 13 residues in the CDR3. V lost 7 bases and J lost 5, with 15 bases in between. The CDR3 DNA reads as TGCGCCAGCCGCCTCCCGTACCCGGAGACCCAGTACTTC. It yields the protein CASRLPYPETQYF.

The rearrangement joins TRBV29-1 to TRBJ2-2; 13 bases are shared with TRBD2. The germline V gene has CDR1 SQVTM and CDR2 ANQGSEA. V shed 7 bases, J shed 5 bases, and the junction held 7 bases outside the gene matches. The CDR3 runs to 15 residues. DNA for the CDR3: TGCAGCGCCCAAGGACTAGCGGGAGTAACCGGGGAGCTGTTTTTT. Protein: CSAQGLAGVTGELFF.

The chain is built from TRBV29-1 and TRBJ2-7; the match to TRBD2 covers 13 bases. CDR3 length: 15 residues. J lost 0 bases, V lost 1 base, and 0 bases had no gene match. Germline CDR1 and CDR2: SQVTM and ANQGSEA. The CDR3 protein is CSVEGTSGGSYEQYF. The CDR3, as DNA: TGCAGCGTTGAAGGGACTAGCGGGGGCTCCTACGAGCAGTACTTC.

For this clone: In the same sample, other DNA sequences code for this CDR3. The chain has TRBV7-9 and TRBJ1-4, with D uncertain. V lost 1 base and J 3 bases, leaving 6 bases between the germline ends. Germline loops: CDR1 SEHNR, CDR2 FQNEAQ (reference sequence). The CDR3 has 14 amino acids. The CDR3 region has the DNA TGTGCCAGCAGCTTAGGGGTGGCTAATGAAAAACTGTTTTTT. Translated: CASSLGVANEKLFF.

CDR3 sequence (DNA): TGTGCCAGCAGTTTTCCGGGACTTAATTACGAGCAGTACTTC. It yields the protein CASSFPGLNYEQYF. V and J are TRBV28 and TRBJ2-7, with D perhaps matching TRBD2 (6 bases). Trimming pared 3 bases from V and 4 bases from J, leaving 13 bases between. Per the germline V gene, CDR1 is MDHEN and CDR2 is SYDVKM. This CDR3 has 14 residues.

This clone was observed a few times. V usage is TRBV11-3 and J usage is TRBJ1-1, with D unclear. The CDR3 is 14 residues long. Trimming pared 5 bases from V and 1 base from J, leaving 11 bases between. CDR1 is SGHNT, CDR2 YENEEA, per germline. The CDR3 DNA sequence: TGTGCCAGCAGCACCGGGGAGTCGAACACTGAAGCTTTCTTT. Protein product: CASSTGESNTEAFF.

This chain uses TRBV19 with TRBJ1-1; 7 bases align to TRBD1. V lost 7 bases and J lost 6; bases outside the gene matches: 14. CDR3 length: 15 residues. CDR1 and CDR2 (germline): LNHDA, SQIVND (reference sequence). CDR3 DNA: TGTGCCAGTACCCTTTACAGGGGCGGGGTGTCTGAAGCTTTCTTT. Its translation: CASTLYRGGVSEAFF.

V and J are TRBV7-2 and TRBJ2-5; 7 nucleotides match TRBD2. The CDR3 consists of 15 residues. Germline CDR1 is SGHTA and CDR2 is FQGNSA. V lost 2 bases to trimming and J lost 5 bases; unmatched junction nucleotides: 8. CDR3 amino acids: CASSLYRGDFETQYF. The DNA for the CDR3 is TGTGCCAGCAGCTTATACCGGGGGGACTTCGAGACCCAGTACTTC.

The V call is TRBV13, the J call TRBJ2-7; a weak D match, TRBD1 (6 bases). CDR3 length equals 15 residues. CDR1 PRHDT and CDR2 FYEKMQ come from the germline V gene (reference sequence). V lost 5 bases and J lost 0, with 14 bases in between. CDR3 region: CASSDYRASSYEQYF. The CDR3, as DNA: TGTGCCAGCAGCGACTACAGGGCTAGCTCCTACGAGCAGTACTTC. Full variable domain (remainder filled in from reference TRBV13 and TRBJ2-7): AAGVIQSPRHLIKEKRETATLKCYPIPRHDTVYWYQQGPGQDPQFLISFYEKMQSDKGSIPDRFSAQQFSDYHSELNMSSLELGDSALYFCASSDYRASSYEQYFGPGTRLTVT.